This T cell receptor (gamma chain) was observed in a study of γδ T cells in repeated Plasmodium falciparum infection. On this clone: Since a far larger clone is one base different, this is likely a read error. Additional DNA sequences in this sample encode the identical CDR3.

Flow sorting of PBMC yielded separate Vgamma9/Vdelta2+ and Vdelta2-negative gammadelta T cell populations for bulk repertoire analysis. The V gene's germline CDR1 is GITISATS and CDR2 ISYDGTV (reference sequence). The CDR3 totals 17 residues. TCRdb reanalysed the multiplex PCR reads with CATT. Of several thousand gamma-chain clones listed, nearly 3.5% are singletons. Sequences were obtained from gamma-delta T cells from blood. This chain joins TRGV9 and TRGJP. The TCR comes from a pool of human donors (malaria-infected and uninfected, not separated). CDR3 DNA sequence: TGCGCCTTGTGGGAGGTCGTCCAAGAGTTGGGCAAAAAAATCAAGGTATTT. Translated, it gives CALWEVVQELGKKIKVF.